This is a list of T cell receptor beta chains from one sample in a study of shared clonotypes between healthy human individuals. Only in-frame clones appear in the TCRdb table, and some are missing; sequencing was by immunoSEQ multiplex PCR. The data contain roughly 2.1 million clones, 85% to 95% of them singletons. Sequencing was performed on naive CD8+ T cells from PBMCs. Receptors were obtained from a man aged 18 to 30 in good health. Some clones in this sample may be carry-over from other donors' samples. Both conserved end residues are part of each CDR3. A D gene is named only where the DNA matches it firmly. Some rows mark clone size as missing; the rest say once, few, many or name a class of expanded clone.

v_gene: TRBV2
abundance: NA
j_gene: TRBJ2-1
d_gene: TRBD2
CDR3nt: TGTGCCAGCCACGGGGAATCTCTAGCGGGAGGGGGTGAGCAGTTCTTC
CDR3aa: CASHGESLAGGGEQFF

v_gene: TRBV27
abundance: NA
j_gene: TRBJ2-5
d_gene: NA
CDR3nt: TGTGCCAGCAGTTTAGGTAGGGGAGGAGAGACCCAGTACTTC
CDR3aa: CASSLGRGGETQYF

v_gene: TRBV5-4
abundance: NA
j_gene: TRBJ2-5
d_gene: TRBD1
CDR3nt: TGTGCCAGCAGCTTGGTTGACAGGGGGCTGGAGACCCAGTACTTC
CDR3aa: CASSLVDRGLETQYF

v_gene: TRBV27
abundance: NA
j_gene: TRBJ1-1
d_gene: NA
CDR3nt: TGTGCCAGCAGTTTAGGGGGCTTTGGGAACACTGAAGCTTTCTTT
CDR3aa: CASSLGGFGNTEAFF

v_gene: TRBV7-3
abundance: NA
j_gene: TRBJ1-1
d_gene: NA
CDR3nt: TGTGCCAGCAGCTTACGGACAATGAACACTGAAGCTTTCTTT
CDR3aa: CASSLRTMNTEAFF

v_gene: TRBV7-9
abundance: NA
j_gene: TRBJ2-1
d_gene: TRBD2
CDR3nt: TGTGCCAGCAGCTCTCGTACCGGCGGGAGGGCATATGAGCAGTTCTTC
CDR3aa: CASSSRTGGRAYEQFF

v_gene: TRBV14
abundance: NA
j_gene: TRBJ1-1
d_gene: NA
CDR3nt: TGTGCCAGCAGCCAAGGGGGGTTGGGTACTGAAGCTTTCTTT
CDR3aa: CASSQGGLGTEAFF

v_gene: TRBV19
abundance: NA
j_gene: TRBJ2-1
d_gene: TRBD2
CDR3nt: TGTGCCAGTAGTATAGATCCTTTGGGACTAGCGGACTACAATGAGCAGTTCTTC
CDR3aa: CASSIDPLGLADYNEQFF

v_gene: TRBV7-9
abundance: NA
j_gene: TRBJ1-1
d_gene: NA
CDR3nt: TGTGCCAGCAGCGATCAGGGGACTGAAGCTTTCTTT
CDR3aa: CASSDQGTEAFF

v_gene: TRBV4-1
abundance: NA
j_gene: TRBJ2-7
d_gene: NA
CDR3nt: TGCGCCAGCAGCCAAGAAAAGGCAGGTGGAATCGACGAGCAGTACTTC
CDR3aa: CASSQEKAGGIDEQYF

v_gene: TRBV18
abundance: NA
j_gene: TRBJ2-7
d_gene: NA
CDR3nt: TGTGCCAGCTCCCCGAAGGACAGTTCTTCCTACGAGCAGTACTTC
CDR3aa: CASSPKDSSSYEQYF

v_gene: TRBV7-9
abundance: NA
j_gene: TRBJ2-5
d_gene: TRBD2
CDR3nt: TGTGCCAGCAGCTTGCTAGCGGGGTACCAAGAGACCCAGTACTTC
CDR3aa: CASSLLAGYQETQYF

v_gene: TRBV10-3
abundance: NA
j_gene: TRBJ2-1
d_gene: TRBD2
CDR3nt: TGTGCCATCAGTGGTGGGACTAGGCTCGATGAGCAGTTCTTC
CDR3aa: CAISGGTRLDEQFF

v_gene: TRBV9
abundance: NA
j_gene: TRBJ2-2
d_gene: TRBD1
CDR3nt: TGTGCCAGCAGCCGTGGTCGAACAGGGGGCCTGACCCCGACGGTTTTT
CDR3aa: CASSRGRTGGLTPTVF

v_gene: TRBV7-3
abundance: once
j_gene: TRBJ2-5
d_gene: NA
CDR3nt: TGTGCCAGCAGGCCTGCACCGGGACACCAATTCCAAGAGACCCAGTACTTC
CDR3aa: CASRPAPGHQFQETQYF

v_gene: TRBV7-9
abundance: NA
j_gene: TRBJ2-7
d_gene: NA
CDR3nt: TGTGCCAGCATCCCCCCCAGCGGCTCCTACGAGCAGTACTTC
CDR3aa: CASIPPSGSYEQYF

v_gene: TRBV2
abundance: once
j_gene: TRBJ1-5
d_gene: NA
CDR3nt: TGTGCCAGCAGGGAGGAAAGCAATCAGCCCCAGCATTTT
CDR3aa: CASREESNQPQHF

v_gene: TRBV7-6
abundance: NA
j_gene: TRBJ2-7
d_gene: TRBD1
CDR3nt: TGTGCCAGCAGCGCGAAAGACAGGGGGTCTACGGACGAGCAGTACTTC
CDR3aa: CASSAKDRGSTDEQYF

v_gene: TRBV25-1
abundance: NA
j_gene: TRBJ2-7
d_gene: NA
CDR3nt: TGTGCCAGCAGTGGGGTTCGAGGCGTCTCCAGCTCCTACGAGCAGTACTTC
CDR3aa: CASSGVRGVSSSYEQYF

v_gene: TRBV7-3
abundance: NA
j_gene: TRBJ1-5
d_gene: NA
CDR3nt: TGTGCCAGCAGCTCAGGGTTTGGCAATCAGCCCCAGCATTTT
CDR3aa: CASSSGFGNQPQHF

v_gene: TRBV28
abundance: NA
j_gene: TRBJ2-6
d_gene: NA
CDR3nt: TGTGCCAGCAGCGCTGAGACATCCGGGGCCAACGTCCTGACTTTC
CDR3aa: CASSAETSGANVLTF

v_gene: TRBV4-1
abundance: NA
j_gene: TRBJ2-5
d_gene: NA
CDR3nt: TGCGCCAGCAGCCAAGATGGGGAAGAGACCCAGTACTTC
CDR3aa: CASSQDGEETQYF

v_gene: TRBV28
abundance: NA
j_gene: TRBJ1-5
d_gene: NA
CDR3nt: TGTGCCAGCAGTTTAAATTGGGGCTATCAGCCCCAGCATTTT
CDR3aa: CASSLNWGYQPQHF

v_gene: TRBV28
abundance: NA
j_gene: TRBJ2-3
d_gene: NA
CDR3nt: TGTGCCAGCAGTCCCTACACGGGACTGCCTTCCGGAGATACGCAGTATTTT
CDR3aa: CASSPYTGLPSGDTQYF

v_gene: TRBV5-1
abundance: NA
j_gene: TRBJ2-7
d_gene: TRBD1
CDR3nt: TGCGCCAGCAGCATTGCCGGGACAGGGGCTTATAACTACGAGCAGTACTTC
CDR3aa: CASSIAGTGAYNYEQYF

v_gene: TRBV10-3
abundance: NA
j_gene: TRBJ2-3
d_gene: TRBD2
CDR3nt: TGTGCCATCAGGGATGGACTAGCGGGAGTGGCAGATACGCAGTATTTT
CDR3aa: CAIRDGLAGVADTQYF

v_gene: TRBV28
abundance: NA
j_gene: TRBJ1-3
d_gene: TRBD1
CDR3nt: TGTGCCAGCAGGATACAGGGGCGGGGGAACACCATATATTTT
CDR3aa: CASRIQGRGNTIYF

v_gene: TRBV28
abundance: NA
j_gene: TRBJ2-5
d_gene: TRBD1
CDR3nt: TGTGCCAGCAGTCTGCTCGGACAGGGGACCCAGTACTTC
CDR3aa: CASSLLGQGTQYF

v_gene: TRBV29-1
abundance: NA
j_gene: TRBJ2-1
d_gene: NA
CDR3nt: TGCAGCGTTGAAGGGGACATCTCCTACAATGAGCAGTTCTTC
CDR3aa: CSVEGDISYNEQFF

v_gene: TRBV9
abundance: once
j_gene: TRBJ1-5
d_gene: TRBD1
CDR3nt: TGTGCCAGCAGCGCAGGGGACAGGAATCAGCCCCAGCATTTT
CDR3aa: CASSAGDRNQPQHF

v_gene: TRBV19
abundance: NA
j_gene: TRBJ1-1
d_gene: NA
CDR3nt: TGTGCCAGTAGGCCCGGGTGGGAGACTGAAGCTTTCTTT
CDR3aa: CASRPGWETEAFF

v_gene: TRBV10-2
abundance: NA
j_gene: TRBJ1-2
d_gene: NA
CDR3nt: TGCGCCAGCAGTGAGTCGCGACCAACAGTCTATGGCTACACCTTC
CDR3aa: CASSESRPTVYGYTF

v_gene: TRBV19
abundance: NA
j_gene: TRBJ2-5
d_gene: TRBD2
CDR3nt: TGTGCCAGCCAGACTAGCGGGAAACGGGAGACCCAGTACTTC
CDR3aa: CASQTSGKRETQYF

v_gene: TRBV19
abundance: NA
j_gene: TRBJ1-1
d_gene: NA
CDR3nt: TGTGCCACATTCACCCCTGTTGGTGCTTTCTTT
CDR3aa: CATFTPVGAFF

v_gene: TRBV30
abundance: NA
j_gene: TRBJ1-1
d_gene: NA
CDR3nt: TGTGCCTGGACCCGCCGGCAGGCCGGGGACACTGAAGCTTTCTTT
CDR3aa: CAWTRRQAGDTEAFF

v_gene: TRBV9
abundance: once
j_gene: TRBJ2-2
d_gene: TRBD2
CDR3nt: TGTGCCAGCAGCCCTCAGGTCGGCGGGAGTACGACCGGGGAGCTGTTTTTT
CDR3aa: CASSPQVGGSTTGELFF

v_gene: TRBV7-9
abundance: NA
j_gene: TRBJ2-7
d_gene: TRBD1
CDR3nt: TGTGCCAGCAGCCTGGACAGGGGGGACGAGCAGTACTTC
CDR3aa: CASSLDRGDEQYF

v_gene: TRBV6-5
abundance: NA
j_gene: TRBJ2-5
d_gene: TRBD2
CDR3nt: TGTGCCAGCAGCGGACTAGCGGGAGGGGTGGAGACCCAGTACTTC
CDR3aa: CASSGLAGGVETQYF

v_gene: TRBV27
abundance: NA
j_gene: TRBJ1-2
d_gene: TRBD1
CDR3nt: TGTGCCAGCAGTCCTACCTCCGGGACAGTCAATACCCTTTATGGCTACACCTTC
CDR3aa: CASSPTSGTVNTLYGYTF

v_gene: TRBV13
abundance: NA
j_gene: TRBJ2-1
d_gene: TRBD1
CDR3nt: TGTGCCAGCAGCATCCCCCCGGAGACAGGGGAATGGTGGGAGCAGTTCTTC
CDR3aa: CASSIPPETGEWWEQFF